The present T cell receptor beta chain was sequenced within a study of blood T cell repertoires in COVID-19. On the study more broadly: Researchers got acute and convalescent COVID-19 samples from the United States, Italy and Spain. Nucleic acid was either cDNA or gDNA, and it came from T cells, B-cell-depleted T cells, or PBMCs.

Original methodology: Reference gene primer amplification gave nucleated cell count estimates. The protocol was immunoSEQ multiplex PCR, while the TCRdb copy is restricted to in-frame clones and leaves out a portion. V, J and clone size are those of that table, while D and trimming were read from the DNA. This sample carries 150,000 to 200,000 clones, around four fifths of them seen once, and the ten largest clones take about 0.91%. The germline gives CDR1 GTSNPN, CDR2 SVGIG (reference sequence). Trimming took 1 base from V and 7 from J; bases not matched to a gene: 8. There are 15 residues in the CDR3.

This clonotype originated in a man aged 55-75 years with COVID-19, enrolled during active disease. This chain uses TRBV30 with TRBJ1-5; the match to TRBD1 covers 9 bases. Input material: peripheral blood. Here the CDR3 reads CAWSEADRGGQPQHF. The CDR3 region has the DNA TGTGCCTGGAGTGAAGCGGACAGGGGAGGACAGCCCCAGCATTTT. Combining the CDR3 with reference TRBV30 and TRBJ1-5 gives the whole variable domain SQTIHQWPATLVQPVGSPLSLECTVEGTSNPNLYWYRQAAGRGLQLLFYSVGIGQISSEVPQNLSASRPQDRQFILSSKKLLLSDSGFYLCAWSEADRGGQPQHFGDGTRLSIL.